One sample yielded the 9 T cell receptor beta chains listed below, sequenced in a study of T cell responses to AZD1222 COVID-19 vaccine. The repertoire was sequenced with immunoSEQ multiplex PCR; TCRdb's copy has only in-frame clones and lacks some. Here the sample spans around 150,000 clones, 88% being singletons. The sample was peripheral blood, taken on day 0 of MenACWY control vaccination. Receptors were obtained from an adult in good health.

The chain links TRBV21-1 to TRBJ1-4. TRBV21-1 is recorded as a pseudogene. The CDR3 contains 12 residues. The CDR3: CASSESFEKLFF. The DNA for the CDR3 is TGTGCCAGCAGCGAATCCTTTGAAAAACTGTTTTTT.

V and J are TRBV14 and TRBJ2-7, with TRBD1 matching 10 bases. Germline lookup yields CDR1 SGHDN and CDR2 FVKESK. The ends lost 4 bases at V and 4 bases at J; junction bases unmatched: 4. The CDR3 length is 14 residues. Here the CDR3 DNA reads TGTGCCAGCAGCCTGGGACAGGGGAAATACGAGCAGTACTTC. Residues: CASSLGQGKYEQYF.

This chain uses TRBV5-1 with TRBJ2-7, with D perhaps TRBD1 or TRBD2 (5 bases each). This CDR3 is built from 14 residues. V lost 1 base and J lost 2, with 10 bases in between. Germline values: CDR1 SGHRS, CDR2 YFSETQ. CDR3 bases: TGCGCCAGCAGCTTGAACGAGGGGCCCTACGAGCAGTACTTC. Translating it yields CASSLNEGPYEQYF. Full variable domain (rest looked up from reference TRBV5-1 and TRBJ2-7): KAGVTQTPRYLIKTRGQQVTLSCSPISGHRSVSWYQQTPGQGLQFLFEYFSETQRNKGNFPGRFSGRQFSNSRSEMNVSTLELGDSALYLCASSLNEGPYEQYFGPGTRLTVT.

J is TRBJ1-2 and V is TRBV19; 8 bases map to TRBD1. J gave up 0 bases and V 5 bases, and 2 bases lay outside the gene matches. CDR1 LNHDA and CDR2 SQIVND come from the germline V gene (reference sequence). The CDR3 is 14 amino acids. CDR3 DNA: TGTGCCAGTAGTGGACAGGGAGCTAACTATGGCTACACCTTC. Protein: CASSGQGANYGYTF.

The chain carries TRBV9 and TRBJ1-1; a possible D gene is TRBD1 (5 bases). CDR3 length: 13 amino acids. In germline, CDR1 is SGDLS, CDR2 YYNGEE. The V end lost 4 bases, the J end lost 3 bases, and 10 bases lay between the germline ends. This CDR3 reads CASSLTGYTEAFF. As DNA, the CDR3 is TGTGCCAGCAGCTTAACAGGATACACTGAAGCTTTCTTT.

This chain links TRBV4-3 with TRBJ2-1, with D perhaps being TRBD1 or TRBD2 (5 bases each). V was trimmed by 4 bases and J by 9 bases, leaving 19 bases between them. CDR1 and CDR2 from the germline V gene are LGHNA and YSLEER. The CDR3 sequence is 15 residues long. CDR3 bases: TGCGCCAGCAGCCGAGACAGAAGGGAGTCGGCTGAGCAGTTCTTC. Its protein product is CASSRDRRESAEQFF.

The chain combines TRBV18 with TRBJ2-1; 8 bases line up with TRBD1. The trim removed 10 bases at V and 5 bases at J, leaving 7 bases unmatched. Germline-derived CDR1 and CDR2 are KGHSH and LQKENI. This CDR3 is 13 amino acids long. Here the CDR3 DNA reads TGTGCCACGAGACAGGGGATCGACAATGAGCAGTTCTTC. It is translated as CATRQGIDNEQFF.

The chain is built from TRBV7-9 and TRBJ2-3; possibly TRBD2 for D (6 bases). Deletions cut 7 bases from V and 5 bases from J, with 19 bases between. Looked up from germline, CDR1 is SEHNR and CDR2 is FQNEAQ (reference sequence). The length of the CDR3 is 15 residues. The CDR3 bases are TGTGCCAGCACCTTTCGGCTAGCGAGTGGAGATACGCAGTATTTT. Its translation is CASTFRLASGDTQYF.

The genes are TRBV19 and TRBJ1-4; D may be TRBD1 (5 bases). The V end was cut by 6 bases, the J end by 7 bases, with 18 bases between. The CDR3 is made up of 15 amino acids. CDR1 is LNHDA and CDR2 is SQIVND in the germline V gene (reference sequence). The CDR3 region has the DNA TGTGCCAGTAGCCGGGACCCAAGAAGGGGTGAAAAACTGTTTTTT. Protein: CASSRDPRRGEKLFF.